This T cell receptor (beta chain) was captured in a study of shared clonotypes between healthy human individuals (dated by TCRdb to 2020 to 2022). Regarding the research as a whole: A couple of women and a few men aged 18 to 49 years were included in the cohort. For each donor, CD4 naive and CD4 memory were each run on three plates, CD8 naive on two plates, and CD8 memory on one plate. Blood TCR repertoires of roughly 5 healthy adults were deeply sequenced to estimate repertoire size and the extent of clonotype sharing between individuals. To increase sequencing depth and limit assay-specific biases, TCR repertoire library preparation and sequencing were carried out by different laboratories using diverse techniques. Per donor, leukapheresis produced somewhere between about 0.8 and 9 billion PBMCs.

What the study reported, not specific to this receptor: Sharing across four donors was observed for about 5% of naive CD4, under 4% of naive CD8, over 2% of memory CD4, and around 0.4% of memory CD8 clonotypes. Compared with non-shared clonotypes, the clonotypes found in all four sorted-subset donors had higher generation probabilities. Pairwise subsampling indicated that sequencing depth was expected to affect the degree of clonotype sharing among donors. Even with the large sequencing depth, rarefaction of the sorted-subset datasets indicated that sequencing was incomplete. Larger estimated clonotype richness was generally found for naive subsets than for memory subsets. Only blood was sampled, and tissue TCR repertoires likely differ from those in blood. The genetic and exposure-history diversity represented was limited by the small number of donors.

The CDR3 has 15 amino acids, counting the end cysteine and phenylalanine. CDR3 DNA only is kept here, 45 bases in frame from base 1. V lost 6 bases and J lost 0 bases; the stretch between them is 12 bases long. According to the germline V gene, CDR1 reads MNHEY and CDR2 reads SVGAGI. CD8 naive samples were CD45RO-negative cells positively selected for CCR7, giving a CD45RA+CCR7+ population that excluded TemRA cells. Donors were healthy HIV-negative adults with no recently reported acute infections or vaccinations. Every donor was a Caucasian adult residing in Nashville, Tennessee, USA. Blood was obtained by leukapheresis, after which PBMCs were separated by Ficoll-Histopaque density gradient centrifugation and cryopreserved in liquid nitrogen vapor phase. Analytical flow cytometry was used to check the purity and quantity of each magnetically sorted T cell population. From each sorted fraction, genomic DNA was isolated and quantified by UV absorbance on a Nanodrop 2000c.

Using the deep immunoSEQ assay, multiplex PCR amplified TCR CDR3 regions from genomic DNA. Extracted genomic DNA from each cell subset was distributed evenly across all wells of several immunoSEQ 96-well plates, and each plate was treated as a replicate. Each replicate PCR for sorted subsets received about 210 ng genomic DNA, equal to about 30,000 T cell genomes. Purified libraries were quantified with a Qubit 3.0 fluorometer, sized on a Bioanalyzer 2100, and re-quantified with the KAPA Library Quantification kit. Every immunoSEQ 96-well plate was sequenced on a separate single-read 150-cycle Illumina NextSeq 550 flow cell. As for the authors' bioinformatics: Because the immunoSEQ output included only junctional sequences and no quality scores, the filtering could not be the same as the filtering used for full-length reads. To assign V/J genes and CDR3, sequences were annotated using PyIR, a Python wrapper for IgBLAST v1.9, with IMGT germline references. Reads were filtered out if the reads had weak V/J assignments (E-value above 1e-6), no CDR3, stop codons, out-of-frame junctions, or ambiguous translated residues. V3J clonotypes were defined by identical inferred V gene, J gene, and CDR3 amino acid sequence. Percentage overlap between repertoires was calculated by dividing the number of shared unique clonotypes by the size of the smaller repertoire. RTK rarefaction, the Chao1 estimator, and Recon v2.1 estimates of unobserved clonotypes were used to assess repertoire richness. For all TCRbeta clonotypes obtained by the gDNA method from a few donors, generation probabilities were computed with OLGA. This is the immuneACCESS table as TCRdb keeps it, with only in-frame sequences that have V and J called. A part of the clones is gone; compared with another copy, unresolved V genes explain less than half, and the rest is unexplained. The DNA was the basis for D and trimming; V, J and clone size are from that table. The sample records about 1,900,000 clones, just under 95% of which are singletons. The ten biggest clones cover roughly 1% of the sample.

Concerning this clone itself: The clone's antigen remains unknown. Nothing much larger sits one base from this clone, and base qualities are not available.

The rearranged segments are TRBV6-5 and TRBJ1-3; the D gene cannot be named for sure. The TCR comes from a man between 18 and 29 years old in good health. Sequencing was carried out using naive CD8+ T cells sorted from blood. The cell subset or site label here, explained by the study, means: CD45RA+CCR7+. The CDR3 region: CASRNTGSSGNTIYF. In nucleotides, the sequence is TGTGCCAGCAGAAACACGGGGAGCTCTGGAAACACCATATATTTT.